What follows are 10 T cell receptor beta chains derived from one specimen sequenced in a study of CD8 T cells in Susac syndrome. Random hexamers were used to reverse transcribe roughly 0.45 to 1 ug of RNA. MiXCR was run by TCRdb on the immunoSEQ multiplex PCR reads, yielding one entry per CDR3 protein. This repertoire shows fewer than 95,000 distinct CDR3 sequences, about 95% found once; its top ten account for around 0.62%. Source material: CD8+ T cells from PBMCs. The receptor source for this set is a human donor with Susac syndrome.

V and J are TRBV27 and TRBJ2-5; 7 bases are a match to TRBD1. The ends lost 4 bases at V and 1 base at J; junction bases unmatched: 6. Germline lookup yields CDR1 MNHEY and CDR2 SMNVEV (reference sequence). This CDR3 is built from 15 residues. CDR3 DNA: TGTGCCAGCAGTTCGGGACAGAGAGTCCAAGAGACCCAGTACTTC. Its translation is CASSSGQRVQETQYF.

The CDR3 protein is CASSEQGIPSYNEQFF. The CDR3 bases are TGTGCCAGCAGCGAACAGGGGATACCCTCCTACAATGAGCAGTTCTTC. The chain uses TRBV2 and TRBJ2-1, with TRBD1 matching 7 bases. Germline V gene sequence: CDR1 SNHLY, CDR2 FYNNEI. The CDR3 contains 16 residues. After removal of 6 bases from V and 0 bases from J, the junction contained 8 bases not matched to a gene.

The chain links TRBV7-9 to TRBJ1-1; D might be TRBD1 (5 bases). There are 15 residues in the CDR3. Between the trimmed V and J ends, which lost 5 bases and 0 bases, there was a span of 13 bases. The germline gives CDR1 SEHNR, CDR2 FQNEAQ (reference sequence). CDR3 protein: CASSPRGGLNTEAFF. The CDR3 DNA sequence: TGTGCCAGCAGCCCGCGGGGCGGGTTGAACACTGAAGCTTTCTTT.

This rearrangement joins TRBV29-1 to TRBJ1-2, with D hard to call. V was trimmed by 6 bases and J by 4 bases, leaving 12 bases between them. Germline-derived CDR1 and CDR2 are SQVTM and ANQGSEA. This CDR3 region has 12 residues. The CDR3 loop reads CSVQYSVYGYTF. Written as DNA, the CDR3 is TGCAGCGTACAGTATTCTGTCTATGGCTACACCTTC. Drawing the rest from reference TRBV29-1 and TRBJ1-2, the complete variable domain is SAVISQKPSRDICQRGTSLTIQCQVDSQVTMMFWYRQQPGQSLTLIATANQGSEATYESGFVIDKFPISRPNLTFSTLTVSNMSPEDSSIYLCSVQYSVYGYTFGSGTRLTVV.

This sequence joins TRBV20-1 and TRBJ2-3, with 14 bases aligning to TRBD2. Germline V CDR1 and CDR2: DFQATT, SNEGSKA (reference sequence). V was pared by 5 bases and J by 4 bases, with 2 bases of the junction left unmatched. This CDR3 contains 14 residues. CDR3 DNA: TGCAGTGCTGGGGGACTAGCGGGGGCAGATACGCAGTATTTT. This gives the protein CSAGGLAGADTQYF.

The rearrangement links TRBV7-2 to TRBJ1-1, with D maybe TRBD1 (5 bases). Germline-derived CDR1 and CDR2 are SGHTA and FQGNSA. The CDR3 is made up of 15 amino acids. Trimming left V 2 bases short and J 8 bases short, with 18 bases between. Written as DNA, the CDR3 is TGTGCCAGCAGCTTATCACTACAGGCGAAAGGGGAAGCTTTCTTT. It encodes CASSLSLQAKGEAFF.

V is TRBV7-2 and J is TRBJ2-5; maybe TRBD2 (5 bases). The CDR3 spans 15 residues. Trimming took off 1 base at V and 4 bases at J, with 13 bases between the two ends. Per germline, CDR1 SGHTA and CDR2 FQGNSA. The CDR3 coding sequence is TGTGCCAGCAGCTTAGAGACTACCTCTCGAGAGACCCAGTACTTC. Protein product: CASSLETTSRETQYF.

The rearrangement uses TRBV2 and TRBJ1-2, with D perhaps TRBD1 (5 bases). CDR3 size: 11 residues. Germline assignment: CDR1 SNHLY and CDR2 FYNNEI. Deletions cut 6 bases from V and 7 bases from J, with 9 bases between. The CDR3 bases are TGTGCCAGCAGGCGGGACTCTGGCTACACCTTC. Translating it yields CASRRDSGYTF.

The chain carries TRBV30 and TRBJ2-5, with 7 bases lining up with TRBD1. J lost 5 bases, V lost 1 base, and 10 bases had no gene match. The CDR3 runs to 15 residues. Germline CDR1 GTSNPN, CDR2 SVGIG (reference sequence). CDR3 in DNA: TGTGCCTGGAGTGCCCGAGGGGGCGTGGCTGAGACCCAGTACTTC. This encodes CAWSARGGVAETQYF.

This clonotype appeared once. This rearrangement joins TRBV20-1 to TRBJ1-4, with D unresolved. V lost 3 bases and J 0 bases, leaving 11 bases between the germline ends. The length of the CDR3 is 15 residues. Germline CDR1 DFQATT, CDR2 SNEGSKA (reference sequence). The CDR3 sequence is CSARAAVPTNEKLFF. The CDR3, as DNA: TGCAGTGCTAGGGCTGCGGTCCCAACTAATGAAAAACTGTTTTTT.